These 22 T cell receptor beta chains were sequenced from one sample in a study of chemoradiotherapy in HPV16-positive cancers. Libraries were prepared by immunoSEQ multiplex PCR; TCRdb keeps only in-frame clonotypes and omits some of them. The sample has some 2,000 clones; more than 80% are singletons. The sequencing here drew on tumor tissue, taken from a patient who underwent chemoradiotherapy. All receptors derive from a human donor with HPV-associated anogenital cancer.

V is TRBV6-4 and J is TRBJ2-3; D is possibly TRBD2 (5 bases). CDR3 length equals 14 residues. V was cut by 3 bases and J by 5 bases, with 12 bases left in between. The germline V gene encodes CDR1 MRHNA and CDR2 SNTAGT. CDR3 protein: CASSDNDEGDTQYF. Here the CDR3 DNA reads TGTGCCAGCAGTGATAACGACGAGGGAGATACGCAGTATTTT.

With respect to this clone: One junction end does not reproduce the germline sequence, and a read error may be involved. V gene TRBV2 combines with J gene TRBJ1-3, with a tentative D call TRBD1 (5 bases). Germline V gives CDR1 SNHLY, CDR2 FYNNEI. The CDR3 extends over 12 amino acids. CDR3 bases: TGTGCCAGCAGTGAAGGAGCAGGGCGCCAGATTTTT. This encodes CASSEGAGRQIF.

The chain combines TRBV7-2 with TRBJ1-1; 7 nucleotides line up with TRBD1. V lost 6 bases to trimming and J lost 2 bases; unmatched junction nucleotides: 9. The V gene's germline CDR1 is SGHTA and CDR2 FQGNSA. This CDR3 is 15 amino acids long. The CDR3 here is CASRPRQGSNTEAFF. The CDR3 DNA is TGTGCCAGCAGACCTCGACAGGGTAGCAACACTGAAGCTTTCTTT.

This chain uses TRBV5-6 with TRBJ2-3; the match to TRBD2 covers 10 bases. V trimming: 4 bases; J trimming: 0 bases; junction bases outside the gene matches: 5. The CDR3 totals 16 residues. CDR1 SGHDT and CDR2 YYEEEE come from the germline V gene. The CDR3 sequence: CASSRIAGGSTDTQYF. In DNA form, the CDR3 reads TGTGCCAGCAGCAGAATAGCGGGAGGTAGCACAGATACGCAGTATTTT. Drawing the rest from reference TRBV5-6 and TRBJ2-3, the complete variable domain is DAGVTQSPTHLIKTRGQQVTLRCSPKSGHDTVSWYQQALGQGPQFIFQYYEEEERQRGNFPDRFSGHQFPNYSSELNVNALLLGDSALYLCASSRIAGGSTDTQYFGPGTRLTVL.

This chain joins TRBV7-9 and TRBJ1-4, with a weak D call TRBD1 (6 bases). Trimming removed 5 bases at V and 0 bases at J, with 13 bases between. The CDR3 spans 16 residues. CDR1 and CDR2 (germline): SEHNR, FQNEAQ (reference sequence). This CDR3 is CASSQDRTSTNEKLFF. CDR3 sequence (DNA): TGTGCCAGCAGCCAAGACAGGACCTCAACTAATGAAAAACTGTTTTTT. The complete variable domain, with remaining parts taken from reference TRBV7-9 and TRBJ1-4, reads DTGVSQNPRHKITKRGQNVTFRCDPISEHNRLYWYRQTLGQGPEFLTYFQNEAQLEKSRLLSDRFSAERPKGSFSTLEIQRTEQGDSAMYLCASSQDRTSTNEKLFFGSGTQLSVL.

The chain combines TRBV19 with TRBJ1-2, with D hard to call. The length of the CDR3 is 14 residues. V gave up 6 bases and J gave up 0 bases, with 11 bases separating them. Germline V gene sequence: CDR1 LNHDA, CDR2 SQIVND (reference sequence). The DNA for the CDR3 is TGTGCCAGTAGGCCGGGAGAAGCTAACTATGGCTACACCTTC. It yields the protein CASRPGEANYGYTF.

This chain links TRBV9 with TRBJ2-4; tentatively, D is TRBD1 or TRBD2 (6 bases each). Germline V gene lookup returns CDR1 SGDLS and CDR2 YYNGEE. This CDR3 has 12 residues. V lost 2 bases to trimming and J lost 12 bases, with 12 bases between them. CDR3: CASSVKRGHQYF. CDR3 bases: TGTGCCAGCAGCGTCAAACGGGGGCATCAGTACTTC.

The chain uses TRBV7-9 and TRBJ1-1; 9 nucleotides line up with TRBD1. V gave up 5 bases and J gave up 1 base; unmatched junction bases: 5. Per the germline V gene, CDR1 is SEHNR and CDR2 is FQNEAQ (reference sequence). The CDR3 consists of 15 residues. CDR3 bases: TGTGCCAGCAGCAAGACAGGGGGTCGGAACACTGAAGCTTTCTTT. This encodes CASSKTGGRNTEAFF. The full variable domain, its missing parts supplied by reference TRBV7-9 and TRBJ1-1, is DTGVSQNPRHKITKRGQNVTFRCDPISEHNRLYWYRQTLGQGPEFLTYFQNEAQLEKSRLLSDRFSAERPKGSFSTLEIQRTEQGDSAMYLCASSKTGGRNTEAFFGQGTRLTVV.

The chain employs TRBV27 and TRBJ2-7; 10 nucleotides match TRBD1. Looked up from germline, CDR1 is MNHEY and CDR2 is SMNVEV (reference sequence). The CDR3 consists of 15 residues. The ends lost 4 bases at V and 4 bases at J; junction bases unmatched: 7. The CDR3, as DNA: TGTGCCAGCAGTTCCCCGGGACAGGGGTCGTACGAGCAGTACTTC. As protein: CASSSPGQGSYEQYF.

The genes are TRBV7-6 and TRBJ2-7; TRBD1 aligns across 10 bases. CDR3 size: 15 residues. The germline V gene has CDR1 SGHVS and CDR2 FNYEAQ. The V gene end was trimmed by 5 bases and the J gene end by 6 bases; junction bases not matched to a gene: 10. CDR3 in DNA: TGTGCCAGCAGCGGACAGACAGGGGGCATCGGCGAGCAGTACTTC. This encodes CASSGQTGGIGEQYF.

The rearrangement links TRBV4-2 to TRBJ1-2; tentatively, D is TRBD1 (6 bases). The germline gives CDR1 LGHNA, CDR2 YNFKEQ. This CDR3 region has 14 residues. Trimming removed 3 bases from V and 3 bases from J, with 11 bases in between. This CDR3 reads CASSQTGDHYGYTF. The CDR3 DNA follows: TGTGCCAGCAGCCAGACAGGAGACCACTATGGCTACACCTTC.

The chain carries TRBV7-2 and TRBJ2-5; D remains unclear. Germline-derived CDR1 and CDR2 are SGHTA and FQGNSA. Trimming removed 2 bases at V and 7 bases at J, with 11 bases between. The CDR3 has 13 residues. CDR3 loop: CASSLRLVGTQYF. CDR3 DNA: TGTGCCAGCAGCTTACGCCTAGTCGGGACCCAGTACTTC.

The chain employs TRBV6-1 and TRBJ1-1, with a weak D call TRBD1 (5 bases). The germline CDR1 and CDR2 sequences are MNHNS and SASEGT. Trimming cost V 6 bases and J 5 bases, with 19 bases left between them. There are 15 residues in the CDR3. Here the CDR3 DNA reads TGTGCCAGCAGGGGGCCGTCACATGGGAGGACTGAAGCTTTCTTT. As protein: CASRGPSHGRTEAFF.

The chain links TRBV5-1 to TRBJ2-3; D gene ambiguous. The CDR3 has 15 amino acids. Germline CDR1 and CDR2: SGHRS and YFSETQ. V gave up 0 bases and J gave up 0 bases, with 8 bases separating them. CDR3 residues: CASSLGAESTDTQYF. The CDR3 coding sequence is TGCGCCAGCAGCTTGGGGGCAGAAAGCACAGATACGCAGTATTTT.

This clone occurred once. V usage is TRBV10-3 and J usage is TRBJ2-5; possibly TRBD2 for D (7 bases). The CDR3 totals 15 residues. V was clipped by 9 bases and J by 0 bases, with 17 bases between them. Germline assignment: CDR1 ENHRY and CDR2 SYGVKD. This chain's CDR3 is CAMGKGEGYQETQYF. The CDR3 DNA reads TGTGCCATGGGCAAGGGGGAGGGCTACCAAGAGACCCAGTACTTC.

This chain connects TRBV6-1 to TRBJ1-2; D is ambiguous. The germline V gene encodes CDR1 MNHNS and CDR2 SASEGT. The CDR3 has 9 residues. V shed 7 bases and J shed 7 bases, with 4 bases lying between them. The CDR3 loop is CASKGGYTF. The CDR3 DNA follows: TGTGCCAGCAAGGGTGGCTACACCTTC.

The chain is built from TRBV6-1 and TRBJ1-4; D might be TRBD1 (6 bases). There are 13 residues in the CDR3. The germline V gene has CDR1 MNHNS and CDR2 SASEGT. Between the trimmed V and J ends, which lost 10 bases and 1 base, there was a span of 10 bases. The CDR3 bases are TGTGCCACCCACAGGGAAACTAATGAAAAACTGTTTTTT. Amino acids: CATHRETNEKLFF.

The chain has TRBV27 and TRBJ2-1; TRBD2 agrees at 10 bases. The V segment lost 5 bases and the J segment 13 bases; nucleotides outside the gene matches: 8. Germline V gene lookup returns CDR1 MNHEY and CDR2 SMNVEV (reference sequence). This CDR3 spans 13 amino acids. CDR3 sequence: CASSPTTSGAQFF. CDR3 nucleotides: TGTGCCAGCAGTCCTACAACTAGCGGGGCCCAGTTCTTC.

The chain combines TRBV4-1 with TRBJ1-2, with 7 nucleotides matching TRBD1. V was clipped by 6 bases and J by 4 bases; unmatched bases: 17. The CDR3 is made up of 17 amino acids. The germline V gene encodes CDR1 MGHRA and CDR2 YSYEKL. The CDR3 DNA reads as TGCGCCAGCAGTCGTAGCGGGGGGACAGAGGGAGTCTATGGCTACACCTTC. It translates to CASSRSGGTEGVYGYTF.

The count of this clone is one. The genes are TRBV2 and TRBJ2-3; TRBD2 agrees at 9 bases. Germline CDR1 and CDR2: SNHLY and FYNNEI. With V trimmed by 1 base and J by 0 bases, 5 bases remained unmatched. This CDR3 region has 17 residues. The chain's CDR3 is CASSEGASGDSTDTQYF. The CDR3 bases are TGTGCCAGCAGTGAAGGGGCTAGCGGGGATAGCACAGATACGCAGTATTTT.

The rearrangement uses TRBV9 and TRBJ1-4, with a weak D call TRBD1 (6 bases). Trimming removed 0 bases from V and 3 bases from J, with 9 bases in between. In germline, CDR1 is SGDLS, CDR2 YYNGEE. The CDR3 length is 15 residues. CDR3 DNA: TGTGCCAGCAGCGTAGGGACAGCTTCTAATGAAAAACTGTTTTTT. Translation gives CASSVGTASNEKLFF.

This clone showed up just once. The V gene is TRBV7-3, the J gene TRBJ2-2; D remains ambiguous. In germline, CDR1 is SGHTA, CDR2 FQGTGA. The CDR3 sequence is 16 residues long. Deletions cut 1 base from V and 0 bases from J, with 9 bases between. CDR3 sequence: CASSLNGHPNTGELFF. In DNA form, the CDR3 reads TGTGCCAGCAGCTTAAATGGGCACCCGAACACCGGGGAGCTGTTTTTT.